The following is a TCR beta chain sequence with its context. Assay used: immunoSEQ multiplex PCR; TCRdb lists only in-frame clones, some missing. Of approximately 290,000 clones listed, under 85% are singletons. This specimen comes from a study of blood T cell repertoires in COVID-19. Overall study: From the United States, Italy and Spain came samples of acute and convalescent COVID-19. PBMCs, B-cell-depleted T cells, or T cells provided the cDNA or gDNA that made up the material.

Sequenced: peripheral blood. The source of this sequence is a human donor with COVID-19, enrolled during active disease. The donor label of this sample is uncertain.

The CDR3 sequence: CASSLMSGGSYGYTF. The CDR3 coding sequence is TGTGCCAGCAGTTTAATGTCCGGGGGTTCCTATGGCTACACCTTC. The chain joins TRBV27 to TRBJ1-2; D may be TRBD1 (5 bases). Trimming stripped 2 bases from V and 4 bases from J, with 14 bases between. Germline V gives CDR1 MNHEY, CDR2 SMNVEV (reference sequence). The CDR3 loop spans 15 amino acids.